The entry below gives a single T cell receptor beta chain sequence along with its context. Its antigen target is currently unknown. This may come from a read error, since a much larger clone is one base off. Trimming costs V 4 bases and J 2 bases, and their ends lie 15 bases apart. CDR1 and CDR2, looked up from the germline V gene, are SQVTM and ANQGSEA. Counted from cysteine to phenylalanine, this CDR3 has 14 amino acids. Just the 42-base CDR3 DNA is kept, in frame starting at base 1. Receptor amplification or capture employed 5' RACE. TCRdb shows the sequencer as Illumina HiSeq 2500. The second PCR ran for about 6 to 12 cycles and used a J-beta primer mix along with a sample-barcoded 5' primer. A unique molecular identifier was introduced onto each TCR beta cDNA molecule by a template-switch 5' adaptor carrying 12 random nucleotides. Each sample yielded at least 2.5 million CDR3-containing paired-end reads. First-strand cDNA was synthesized from all RNA with the Mint cDNA synthesis kit, primed by a TRBC-specific oligonucleotide. After uracil-DNA glycosylase treatment, a first 18-cycle PCR used universal primers M1SS and BC2_uni_R on all cDNA. As for the original processing: For normalization, 1 million high-quality reads were randomly selected from each sample, with every read carrying a distinct molecular identifier. Reads with shared molecular identifiers were discarded instead of being binned into consensus sequences. MiTCR, with a Q25 quality threshold and the strictest error-elimination algorithm, was used for CDR3 identification, clonotype clustering and error correction. A nonparametric unseen species model using Euler transformation provided a lower-bound estimate of total TCR beta diversity. TCRdb redid the processing of the public reads, applying fastp at Q25 and MiXCR, and retained in-frame beta chains. Rows matching on CDR3 protein sequence are summarized as one entry with the most common DNA and genes. TCRdb's processing, not the authors' own work, is the source of the V and J calls. In this sample the table shows about 1.6 million distinct CDR3 sequences, 34% of which occur a single time. The ten largest account for 10% to 12% of the sample.

Systemically healthy Caucasian individuals from Russia, 35 to 50 in total and aged roughly 6 to 100 years, were included as donors. About 10 milliliters of peripheral blood were collected from each donor into EDTA-treated Vacutainer tubes. Ficoll-Paque density-gradient centrifugation was used to isolate PBMCs, with at least 6 million obtained per sample. Trizol reagent was used to extract total RNA from PBMCs, with at least 6 micrograms per sample. For every donor, flow cytometry on a PBMC aliquot measured the percentage of naive CD45RAhigh/CD27high T cells. The data are from a study of blood T cells in healthy people across ages (dated by TCRdb to the mid-2010s). In the study overall: In model experiments, template switching captured roughly one uniquely barcoded TCR beta cDNA molecule for every two T cells. Using the same blood draw, the study looked at two additional independent replicas of 1 million unique cDNA reads for two donors, one aged 18 to 29 and the other aged 80 or older. Donors of different ages were randomly distributed across sequencing lanes to avoid experimental bias. Four age groups were formed from the donors: young (average approximately 15 years), middle-aged (approximately 39), aged (62) and long-lived (around 82). The study measured age-related changes in TCR beta repertoire diversity using deep sequencing normalized with unique cDNA molecular identifiers. Beyond this particular receptor, the publication reports: Estimates of total diversity based on one million sequenced T cells were considered lower bounds and underestimates. A strong correlation was found between observed TCR beta diversity and the percentage of naive T cells measured by flow cytometry. Because profiling used bulk unsorted PBMCs, naive and antigen-experienced compartments could not be compared conclusively. As age increased, observed TCR beta diversity per million T cells dropped in a roughly linear way, and a significant reduction was already evident by age 40. Because the CMV infection status of the donors was unknown, age-related changes in expanded clonotypes may potentially have been confounded. Compared with the aged group, the long-lived group had more naive CD4+ T cells, fewer expanded clones and increased TCR diversity, a pattern suggesting age selection.

The TCR originated in a woman in her thirties in good health. The sequence is built from TRBV29-1 and TRBJ2-7, with no confidently assigned D gene. Sequenced input: blood. The CDR3 region has the sequence CSVGRVSPPYEQYF. The DNA sequence is as follows: TGCAGCGTTGGTCGGGTTAGTCCCCCCTACGAGCAGTACTTC.